The source of this TCR beta chain is a study of blood T cells in healthy people across ages. This CDR3 has 13 amino acids. CDR1 and CDR2 from the germline V gene are SGHAT and FQNNGV. V lost 5 bases and J 7 bases, leaving 14 bases between the germline ends. A sample-barcoded 5' primer and a J-beta primer mix were used in a second PCR of roughly 7 to 12 cycles. Using its own MiXCR run on the 5' RACE reads, TCRdb lists one record per CDR3 protein. The sample includes 450,000 to 600,000 distinct CDR3 sequences, over 25% seen only once; the top ten take approximately 3.6%. Separately, the same data were catalogued under a study of T cells of mothers and their children. As that report states: Every mother produced more than 8.5 million TCR beta CDR3 reads, whereas every child provided about 3 million. Related pairs of mothers and children showed slightly higher, non-significant overlap versus unrelated pairs.

The TCR was taken from a boy between 2 and 10 years old in good health. This chain uses TRBV11-2 with TRBJ1-1; D might be TRBD1 (6 bases). Sequenced material: blood. In DNA, the CDR3 is TGTGCCAGCAGCAGCCGGGACATAGATGAAGCTTTCTTT. It codes for CASSSRDIDEAFF.